The present T cell receptor beta chain was sequenced within a study of blood T cell repertoires in COVID-19. Sequenced by immunoSEQ multiplex PCR; TCRdb stores in-frame clones only, minus some. The repertoire holds about 300,000 clones, with around 90% as singletons. The sequencing sample was made of PBMCs or T cells enriched from blood (not recorded which). The TCR comes from a woman aged 25 to 45 who had recovered from COVID-19.

The CDR3 region is CASSSTGGGTNEKLFF. The CDR3 DNA is TGTGCCAGCAGCTCGACAGGGGGCGGAACTAATGAAAAACTGTTTTTT. The chain links TRBV5-4 to TRBJ1-4, with 10 nucleotides matching TRBD1. The CDR3 runs 16 residues. V was clipped by 3 bases and J by 1 base; unmatched bases: 3. From germline, CDR1 is SGHNT and CDR2 YYREEE (reference sequence).